Shown below are 14 T cell receptor beta chains from a single sample sequenced in a study of blood T cells in healthy people across ages. Sample-barcoded 5' priming and a J-beta primer mix drove a second PCR of about 6 to 12 cycles. Each CDR3 protein gets one entry after TCRdb re-called the 5' RACE reads with MiXCR. The sample carries around 1.7 million distinct CDR3 sequences, 28% recorded once. The sequenced sample consisted of blood. Receptors originate from a woman aged 25 to 39 in good health.

This chain uses TRBV30 with TRBJ1-6, with 9 nucleotides matching TRBD1. The V and J ends lost 1 base and 7 bases, in that order; junction bases with no gene match: 5. From germline, CDR1 is GTSNPN and CDR2 SVGIG (reference sequence). The CDR3 totals 15 residues. Here the CDR3 DNA reads TGTGCCTGGAGTGATGGACAGGGGCTCAATTCACCCCTCCACTTT. The encoded protein is CAWSDGQGLNSPLHF.

The chain combines TRBV5-1 with TRBJ1-2; maybe TRBD1 (6 bases). Germline CDR1 and CDR2: SGHRS and YFSETQ. CDR3 length: 14 amino acids. Trimming took off 3 bases at V and 5 bases at J, with 14 bases between the two ends. In DNA, the CDR3 is TGCGCCAGCAGCTACGACAGGCTACCTTATGGCTACACCTTC. Translated: CASSYDRLPYGYTF.

This chain connects TRBV20-1 to TRBJ2-2, with D perhaps TRBD1 or TRBD2 (5 bases each). The V gene lost 2 bases and the J gene lost 2 bases, with 15 bases spanning the gap. The CDR3 runs 16 residues. CDR1 DFQATT and CDR2 SNEGSKA come from the germline V gene (reference sequence). The CDR3 spells CSARPPGTPNTGELFF. The CDR3 DNA sequence: TGCAGTGCTAGACCCCCAGGGACCCCAAACACCGGGGAGCTGTTTTTT.

This clonotype turned up a few times. The chain links TRBV2 to TRBJ2-5; D unresolved. V lost 4 bases and J 5 bases, leaving 5 bases between the germline ends. Germline V gives CDR1 SNHLY, CDR2 FYNNEI. This CDR3 contains 11 residues. Written as DNA, the CDR3 is TGTGCCAGCAGTGGGATGGAGACCCAGTACTTC. The encoded protein is CASSGMETQYF.

Comments on this clonotype: Since the CDR3 does not end with the conserved phenylalanine or tryptophan, this likely comes from a read error. The chain couples TRBV12-3 or TRBV12-4 to TRBJ2-3; no clear D gene. Trimming took 3 bases from V and 6 from J, leaving 4 bases between them. This CDR3 is built from 11 residues. The CDR3: CASSFSDTQYV. Here the CDR3 DNA reads TGTGCCAGCAGTTTTTCCGATACGCAGTATGTT.

The V and J genes are TRBV3-1 and TRBJ2-2; D may correspond to TRBD1 or TRBD2 (5 bases each). The CDR3 runs to 17 residues. The V gene lost 0 bases and the J gene lost 0 bases, with 11 bases spanning the gap. CDR1 is LGHDT, CDR2 YNNKEL, per germline (reference sequence). In DNA, the CDR3 is TGTGCCAGCAGCCAAGATCCCGGGACGGCGAACACCGGGGAGCTGTTTTTT. This translates into CASSQDPGTANTGELFF.

This chain links TRBV7-3 with TRBJ2-7; D may be TRBD1 or TRBD2 (6 bases each). This CDR3 region has 14 residues. Trimming left V 8 bases short and J 2 bases short, with 16 bases between. Germline V gene data show CDR1 as SGHTA and CDR2 as FQGTGA. The CDR3 is CASGQLGGPYEQYF. The CDR3 DNA is TGTGCCAGCGGCCAATTGGGGGGCCCCTACGAGCAGTACTTC.

Worth noting for this clonotype: A much more abundant neighbour one base away suggests this may be a read error. This sequence joins TRBV7-2 and TRBJ1-4; maybe TRBD1 (5 bases). Germline lookup yields CDR1 SGHTA and CDR2 FQGNSA. This CDR3 has 14 residues. The CDR3, as DNA: TGTGCCAGCAGCTTAGTACAGGTTAATGAAAAACGGTTTTTT. Translated: CASSLVQVNEKRFF.

This clonotype was found a few times. The V call is TRBV5-6, the J call TRBJ1-2; no definite D call. V was shortened by 4 bases and J by 8 bases, with 9 bases between the two germline ends. Germline loops: CDR1 SGHDT, CDR2 YYEEEE. The CDR3 is 11 amino acids. CDR3 residues: CASSERSGYTF. The CDR3 bases are TGTGCCAGCAGCGAGAGAAGCGGCTACACCTTC.

This clonotype has a count of ten or more. J is TRBJ2-7 and V is TRBV12-5, with D perhaps matching TRBD1 (6 bases). This CDR3 contains 16 residues. Germline V gives CDR1 LGHNT, CDR2 FRNRAP. Trimming stripped 1 base from V and 3 bases from J, with 16 bases between. The CDR3 nucleotides read TGTGCTAGTGGTTTGGGAGGGACAACCCGGGGCTACGAGCAGTACTTC. Translation: CASGLGGTTRGYEQYF.

This sequence joins TRBV30 and TRBJ1-5; no firm D call. Trimming stripped 0 bases from V and 4 bases from J, with 7 bases between. Germline V gene sequence: CDR1 GTSNPN, CDR2 SVGIG (reference sequence). This CDR3 spans 13 amino acids. The CDR3 DNA reads as TGTGCCTGGAGTGTACAGCAGAATCAGCCCCAGCATTTT. Its protein is CAWSVQQNQPQHF.

CDR3 sequence reads: CASRDSGSTGELFF. CDR3 nucleotide sequence: TGTGCCAGCAGGGATAGCGGGAGCACCGGGGAGCTGTTTTTT. The chain is built from TRBV11-2 and TRBJ2-2; TRBD2 agrees at 9 bases. The CDR3 loop spans 14 amino acids. Trimming removed 6 bases from V and 4 bases from J; junction bases left unmatched: 3. Looked up from germline, CDR1 is SGHAT and CDR2 is FQNNGV. The variable domain in full, with the rest retrieved from reference TRBV11-2 and TRBJ2-2, is EAGVAQSPRYKIIEKRQSVAFWCNPISGHATLYWYQQILGQGPKLLIQFQNNGVVDDSQLPKDRFSAERLKGVDSTLKIQPAKLEDSAVYLCASRDSGSTGELFFGEGSRLTVL.

This clonotype was seen many times. Here the CDR3 reads CASSPDGSVYEQYF. The CDR3 coding sequence is TGTGCCAGCAGCCCAGACGGGTCAGTCTACGAGCAGTACTTC. The V gene is TRBV6-5, the J gene TRBJ2-7; D is undetermined. Germline V lookup: CDR1 MNHEY, CDR2 SVGAGI. Trimming left V 6 bases short and J 3 bases short, with 15 bases between. This CDR3 region has 14 residues.

J is TRBJ1-5 and V is TRBV6-1; D not certain. CDR3 size: 13 residues. Germline V gives CDR1 MNHNS, CDR2 SASEGT. V gave up 4 bases and J gave up 7 bases, with 11 bases separating them. The CDR3 DNA is TGTGCCAGCAGTGTCAGCCAAGGACAGCCCCAGCATTTT. This codes for CASSVSQGQPQHF.